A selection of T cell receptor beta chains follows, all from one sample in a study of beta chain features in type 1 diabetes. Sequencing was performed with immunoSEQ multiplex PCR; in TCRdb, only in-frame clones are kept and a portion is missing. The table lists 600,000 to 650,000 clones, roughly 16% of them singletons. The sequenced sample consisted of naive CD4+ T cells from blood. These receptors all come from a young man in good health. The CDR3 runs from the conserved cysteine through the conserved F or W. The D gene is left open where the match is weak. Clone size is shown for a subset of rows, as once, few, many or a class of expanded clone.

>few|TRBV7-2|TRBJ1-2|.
TGTGCCAGCAGCCCGCGGCCCGGTGGCCCCTATGGCTACACCTTC
CASSPRPGGPYGYTF
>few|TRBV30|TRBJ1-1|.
TGTGCCTGGACGAAGGAGTTGAACACTGAAGCTTTCTTT
CAWTKELNTEAFF
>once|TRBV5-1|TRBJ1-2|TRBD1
TGCGCCAGCAGCTACGGGACAGGCCATGGCTACACCTTC
CASSYGTGHGYTF
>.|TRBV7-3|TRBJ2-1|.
TGTGCCAGCAGCCCAGTTTCATATGGCTACAATGAGCAGTTCTTC
CASSPVSYGYNEQFF
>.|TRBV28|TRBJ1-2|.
TGTGCCAGCAGTTCCCTCGGTGGGGGGCCTCCCTATGGCTACACCTTC
CASSSLGGGPPYGYTF
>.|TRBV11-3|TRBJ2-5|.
TGTGCCAGCAGCTTAAGGGTTGTAGAGACCCAGTACTTC
CASSLRVVETQYF
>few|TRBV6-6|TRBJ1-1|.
TGTGCCAGCAGTTACTCTGACAAACAAAACACTGAAGCTTTCTTT
CASSYSDKQNTEAFF
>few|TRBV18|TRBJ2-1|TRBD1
TGTGCCAGCTCACCGCTCGACAGGGGCTACAATGAGCAGTTCTTC
CASSPLDRGYNEQFF
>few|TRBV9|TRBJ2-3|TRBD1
TGTGCCAGCAGCCCGGGACAGTCAGATACGCAGTATTTT
CASSPGQSDTQYF
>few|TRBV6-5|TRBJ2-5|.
TGTGCCAGCAGTTACGGAAGGACAGAGTACCAAGAGACCCAGTACTTC
CASSYGRTEYQETQYF
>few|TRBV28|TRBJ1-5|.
TGTGCCAGCGGGGGGACCCATCAGCCCCAGCATTTT
CASGGTHQPQHF
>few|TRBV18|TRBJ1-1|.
TGTGCCAGCTCACCCTCCCAAGCGGTGGACCGTAAAGAGGCTTTCTTT
CASSPSQAVDRKEAFF
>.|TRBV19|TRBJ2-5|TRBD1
TGTGCCAGTAGATCCTTGGACAGGGGGCAAGAGACCCAGTACTTC
CASRSLDRGQETQYF
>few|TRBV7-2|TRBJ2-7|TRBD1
TGTGCCAGCAGCCGAGGACAGGGTGAGCAGTACTTC
CASSRGQGEQYF
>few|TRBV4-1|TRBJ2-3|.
TGCGCCAGCAGCCAAGGTAGCAGGGGTGGGGCGAGAGCGCAGTATTTT
CASSQGSRGGARAQYF
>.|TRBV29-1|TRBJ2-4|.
TGCAGCGTTGGGGGCAGGTTCCCTGTCATGGCCAAAAACATTCAGTACTTC
CSVGGRFPVMAKNIQYF
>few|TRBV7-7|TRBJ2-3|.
TGTGCCAGCAGCCCCCTCCGGGACTCTTACACAGATACGCAGTATTTT
CASSPLRDSYTDTQYF
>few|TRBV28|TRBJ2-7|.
TGTGCCAGCAGAGTGCACAACTCCTACGAGCAGTACTTC
CASRVHNSYEQYF
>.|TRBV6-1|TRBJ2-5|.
TGTGCCAGCAGTGAACCAACCGTCCGGGAGACCCAGTACTTC
CASSEPTVRETQYF
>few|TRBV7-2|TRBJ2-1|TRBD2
TGTGCCAGCAGCCAGGGACTAGCGACAATCTTC
CASSQGLATIF
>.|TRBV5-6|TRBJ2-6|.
TGTGCCAGCAGCTTGAACGGGCCCGCCTCTGGGGCCAACGTCCTGACTTTC
CASSLNGPASGANVLTF
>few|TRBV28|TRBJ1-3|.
TGTGCCAGCACCAACTACCCTGGAAACACCATATATTTT
CASTNYPGNTIYF
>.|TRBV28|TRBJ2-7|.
TGTGCCAGCAGTCCCCTCGGACTGGCGGGAACGGGTTACGAGCAGTGCTTC
CASSPLGLAGTGYEQCF
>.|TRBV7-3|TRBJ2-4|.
TGTGCCAGCAGCTTCGGACTAGCCAAAAACATTCAGTACTTC
CASSFGLAKNIQYF
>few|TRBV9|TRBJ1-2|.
TGTGCCAGCAGTACCCAGCTCGGTCACTATGGCTACACCTTC
CASSTQLGHYGYTF
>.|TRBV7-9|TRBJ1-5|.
TGTGCCAGCAGCTTAGTGGGCAATCAGCCCCAGCATTTT
CASSLVGNQPQHF
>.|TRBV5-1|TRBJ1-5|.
TGCGCCAGCAGCTTGGTAGGCAATCAGCCCCAGCATTTT
CASSLVGNQPQHF
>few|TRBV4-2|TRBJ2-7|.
TGTGCCAGCAGCCAAGATAGGAACGAGCAGTACTTC
CASSQDRNEQYF
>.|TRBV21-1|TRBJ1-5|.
TGTGCCAGCAGCACCCGGACAGGGAAGGGCAATCAGCCCCAGCATTTT
CASSTRTGKGNQPQHF
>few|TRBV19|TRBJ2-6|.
TGTGCCAGTAGCCCGGCAAGCGCACCCGAGGCCAACGTCCTGACTTTC
CASSPASAPEANVLTF
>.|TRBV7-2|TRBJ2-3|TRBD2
TGTGCCAGCAGCTTCCATAGCGGGGGCGGCACAGATACGCAGTATTTT
CASSFHSGGGTDTQYF
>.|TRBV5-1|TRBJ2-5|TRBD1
TGCGCCAGCAGAAGCCAGGGACAGTACCAAGAGACCCAGTACTTC
CASRSQGQYQETQYF
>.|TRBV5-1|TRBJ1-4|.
TGCGCCAGCAGCTTGTCCGGGGGTGAAAAACTGTTTTTT
CASSLSGGEKLFF
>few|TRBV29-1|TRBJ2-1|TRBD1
TGCAGCGTTGAAGATAGAGGGACAGGGCCTCGGGAGTTCTTC
CSVEDRGTGPREFF
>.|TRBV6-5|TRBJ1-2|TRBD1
TGTGCCAGCAGCTGGGGACAGGAGGGAGGCTACACCTTC
CASSWGQEGGYTF
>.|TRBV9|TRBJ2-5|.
TGTGCCAGCAGCGGACAGACCCAAGAGACCCAGTACTTC
CASSGQTQETQYF
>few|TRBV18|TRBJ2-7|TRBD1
TGTGCCAGCTCGCCTACAATACCGACAGGGTCCTACGAGCAGTACTTC
CASSPTIPTGSYEQYF
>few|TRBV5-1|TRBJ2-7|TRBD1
TGCGCCAGCAGCTTGGCCACTGGGACAGGAAACGAGCAGTACTTC
CASSLATGTGNEQYF
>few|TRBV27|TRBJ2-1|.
TGTGCCAGCAGTTTATCGGCGACACCCCCCTACAATGAGCAGTTCTTC
CASSLSATPPYNEQFF
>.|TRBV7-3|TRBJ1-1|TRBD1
TGTGCCAGCAGCCCGGGGACAGGCGCTGAGGCTTTCTTT
CASSPGTGAEAFF